This T cell receptor beta chain originates from a study of cytomegalovirus exposure and HLA in healthy donors. The germline V gene has CDR1 SNHLY and CDR2 FYNNEI. Trimming at V came to 6 bases and at J to 7 bases, leaving 4 bases not matched to a gene. The CDR3 totals 13 residues. Study-level results: As confirmed in vitro, a few CMV-associated chains were specific for CMV antigens. The study labeled about 160 TCR beta chains cytomegalovirus-associated.

This clone was counted once. The antigen remains undetermined. The protocol was immunoSEQ multiplex PCR, while the TCRdb copy is restricted to in-frame clones and leaves out a portion. The sample holds more than 75,000 clones, approximately 93% seen once. Input material: PBMCs. The chain links TRBV2 to TRBJ1-5; 9 nucleotides line up with TRBD1. The clonotype originates from a man aged 18 to 30 in good health and CMV-seronegative. CDR3 loop: CASSGQGFQPQHF. CDR3 DNA sequence: TGTGCCAGCAGCGGACAGGGGTTCCAGCCCCAGCATTTT.